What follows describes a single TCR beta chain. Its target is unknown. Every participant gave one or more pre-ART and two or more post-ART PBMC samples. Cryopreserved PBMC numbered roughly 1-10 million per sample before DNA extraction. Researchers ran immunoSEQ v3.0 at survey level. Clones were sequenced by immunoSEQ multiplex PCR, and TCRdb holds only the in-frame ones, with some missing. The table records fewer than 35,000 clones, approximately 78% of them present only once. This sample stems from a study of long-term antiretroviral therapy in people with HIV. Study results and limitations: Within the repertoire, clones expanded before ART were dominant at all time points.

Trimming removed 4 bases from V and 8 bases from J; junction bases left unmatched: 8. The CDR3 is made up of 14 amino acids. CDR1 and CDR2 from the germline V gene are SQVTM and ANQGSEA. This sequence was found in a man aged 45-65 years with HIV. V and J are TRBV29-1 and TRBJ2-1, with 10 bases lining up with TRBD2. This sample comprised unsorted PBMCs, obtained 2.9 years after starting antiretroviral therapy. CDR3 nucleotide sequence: TGCAGCGTTGGTCCTAGCGGGGGAGGAGATGAGCAGTTCTTC. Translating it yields CSVGPSGGGDEQFF.